A selection of T cell receptor beta chains follows, all from one sample in a study of T cells in Graves' hyperthyroidism and ophthalmopathy. Via MiXCR, TCRdb re-called the multiplex PCR reads, giving one row per CDR3 protein. This sample yields some 490,000 distinct CDR3 sequences, of which about 16% are seen a single time; 25% to 30% belongs to the top ten. The material sequenced was blood. These receptors originate from a woman aged 25 to 39 with Graves' ophthalmopathy. Both conserved end residues are part of each CDR3. A D gene is named only where the DNA matches it firmly. Size is omitted from some rows. Given values are once, few, many or a class for expanded clones.

clone_size	d_call	v_call	j_call	cdr3_length	cdr3_nt	cdr3_aa
-	-	TRBV6-2/TRBV6-3	TRBJ2-6	16	TGTGCCAGCAGTTTCGACCCCGGCTCTGGGGCCAACGTCCTGACTTTC	CASSFDPGSGANVLTF
many	-	TRBV3-2	TRBJ1-1	13	TGTGCCAGCAGCCACACAGGGGGCACTGAAGCTTTCTTT	CASSHTGGTEAFF
many	-	TRBV28	TRBJ2-6	15	TGTGCCAGCAGTTCACCAGGGTCTGGGGCCAACGTCCTGACTTTC	CASSSPGSGANVLTF
many	TRBD2	TRBV5-1	TRBJ2-1	16	TGCGCCAGCAGCTTGGGAGGGCTAGCGGGAGTGGCTGAGCAGTTCTTC	CASSLGGLAGVAEQFF
many	-	TRBV11-2	TRBJ1-6	15	TGTGCCAGCAGCTTAGAAGCGGGGGGAGGTTCACCCCTCCACTTT	CASSLEAGGGSPLHF
-	TRBD1	TRBV19	TRBJ2-7	21	TGTGCCAGTAGTCCTTCCAGGGGACAGGGGCTCGGCGGAGGGCCTTCCTACGAGCAGTACTTC	CASSPSRGQGLGGGPSYEQYF
many	-	TRBV28	TRBJ1-1	15	TGTGCCAGCACTCCTAACAGGGCATTGAACACTGAAGCTTTCTTT	CASTPNRALNTEAFF
-	TRBD1	TRBV4-2	TRBJ2-7	15	TGTGCCAGCAGCCAAGCCCGACAGGGGGACTACGAGCAGTACTTC	CASSQARQGDYEQYF
few	-	TRBV6-1	TRBJ1-6	13	TGTGCCAGCTGCGAACGCGGAAATTCACCCCTCCACTTT	CASCERGNSPLHF
-	-	TRBV10-3	TRBJ2-7	12	TGTGCCATCAGTGAGTCGAATGACGAGCAGTACTTC	CAISESNDEQYF
few	-	TRBV20-1	TRBJ2-7	15	TGCAGTGCTAGAGAGGTGCGGAAGAGCTCCTACGAGCAGTACTTC	CSAREVRKSSYEQYF
-	-	TRBV20-1	TRBJ1-2	15	TGCAGTGCCGCAAGCTGGACAGAACTAAACTATGGCTACACCTTC	CSAASWTELNYGYTF
few	TRBD2	TRBV7-6	TRBJ2-1	19	TGTGCCAGCAGCTTAGCTGTAGCGGGAGAGGGTGGGTCCTACAATGAGCAGTTCTTC	CASSLAVAGEGGSYNEQFF
few	-	TRBV7-3	TRBJ2-3	14	TGTGCCAGCAGTCCGATGACTACCACAGATACGCAGTATTTT	CASSPMTTTDTQYF
once	-	TRBV15	TRBJ2-5	15	TGTGCCACCAGCAGAGATGGGCTGACAGACGAGACCCAGTACTTC	CATSRDGLTDETQYF
-	-	TRBV10-2	TRBJ1-3	18	TGCGCCAGCAGTGAGTCGACTCGGGGGGGCAGCTCTGGAAACACCATATATTTT	CASSESTRGGSSGNTIYF
few	-	TRBV12-3/TRBV12-4	TRBJ2-1	16	TGTGCCAGCACCGAACTCGGGGGGCAGTCCTACAATGAGCAGTTCTTC	CASTELGGQSYNEQFF
few	TRBD2	TRBV10-3	TRBJ2-5	14	TGTGCCAGCAGATTTAGCGGGATAGGGGAGACCCAGTATTTC	CASRFSGIGETQYF
few	-	TRBV19	TRBJ2-6	15	TGTGCCAGTAGCAGGGGGGCGCTGGGGGCCAACGTCCTGACTTTC	CASSRGALGANVLTF
many	-	TRBV6-2/TRBV6-3	TRBJ2-7	13	TGTGCCAGCAGCCACGGTGGAGACTACGAGCAGTACTTC	CASSHGGDYEQYF
-	TRBD2	TRBV6-2/TRBV6-3	TRBJ2-1	15	TGTGCCAGCAGTCCGCTATGGCTAGCGGGAGGAAAGCAGTTCTTC	CASSPLWLAGGKQFF
many	TRBD1	TRBV7-9	TRBJ1-1	13	TGTGCCAGCAACAGGGGTCTAGGGACTGAAGCTTTCTTT	CASNRGLGTEAFF
few	-	TRBV12-3/TRBV12-4	TRBJ2-7	14	TGTGCCAGCAGTTTAGATATAGAGTTCCACGAGCAGTACTTC	CASSLDIEFHEQYF
few	-	TRBV19	TRBJ2-3	16	TGTGCCAGTAGTACTGGGCCGGGACGCCCTGGGGATACGCAGTATTTT	CASSTGPGRPGDTQYF
-	-	TRBV27	TRBJ1-4	17	TGTGCCAGCAGTTTATTCGGGGGGGGGCTAACTAATGAAAAACTGTTTTTT	CASSLFGGGLTNEKLFF
-	-	TRBV20-1	TRBJ2-1	13	TGCAGTGGCCCACAGAGTTCCTACAATGAGCAGTTCTTC	CSGPQSSYNEQFF
-	-	TRBV18	TRBJ1-3	15	TGTGCCAGCAGCCCATCGCGGGGCTCTGGAAACACCATATATTTT	CASSPSRGSGNTIYF
many	-	TRBV28	TRBJ2-5	14	TGTGCCAGCAGCACCGGACGGTCCCAAGAGACCCAGTACTTC	CASSTGRSQETQYF
few	TRBD2	TRBV9	TRBJ2-7	15	TGTGCCAGCAGCGCAACTCTGGCGGGAGACTACGAGCAGTACTTC	CASSATLAGDYEQYF
many	-	TRBV12-3/TRBV12-4	TRBJ2-3	15	TGTGCCAGCAGTCCCCTAGGGGGAGGGACAGATACGCAGTATTTT	CASSPLGGGTDTQYF
few	-	TRBV27	TRBJ2-5	16	TGTGCCAGCAGTTTTGGGGCCAGGGGATCCCAAGAGACCCAGTACTTC	CASSFGARGSQETQYF
many	-	TRBV28	TRBJ1-6	17	TGTGCCAGCAGTTCACTATTCGGGACACCGGATAATTCACCCCTCCACTTT	CASSSLFGTPDNSPLHF
many	-	TRBV28	TRBJ1-2	13	TGTGCCAGCAGTTTCCAGGGTTCCCATGGCTACACCTTC	CASSFQGSHGYTF
few	TRBD2	TRBV20-1	TRBJ2-7	15	TGCAGTGCGGATATCGGGACTAGCGGCTCCTACGAGCAGTACTTC	CSADIGTSGSYEQYF
-	TRBD1	TRBV12-3/TRBV12-4	TRBJ1-5	16	TGTGCCAGCAGTTTAAGAGGACAGGGAGGCGGTCAGCCCCAGCATTTT	CASSLRGQGGGQPQHF
many	TRBD2	TRBV20-1	TRBJ2-7	16	TGCAGTGCTAGAGATGATTTCAGCGGGAGTCTCTACGAGCAGTACTTC	CSARDDFSGSLYEQYF
few	TRBD2	TRBV7-9	TRBJ2-1	16	TGTGCCAGCAGCTTACCAAGCGGGAGCTCCTACAATGAGCAGTTCTTC	CASSLPSGSSYNEQFF
-	TRBD2	TRBV11-2	TRBJ2-2	16	TGTGCCAGCAGCTTTAGACTAGCGGGACACACCGGGGAGCTGTTTTTT	CASSFRLAGHTGELFF
few	-	TRBV12-3/TRBV12-4	TRBJ2-2	13	TGTGCCAGCAGCTCCCATGTTCCCGGGGAGCTGTTTTTT	CASSSHVPGELFF
many	-	TRBV6-1	TRBJ2-3	14	TGTGCCAGCAGCCTCAGGGGAAGGACAGATACGCAGTATTTT	CASSLRGRTDTQYF
-	TRBD1	TRBV7-8	TRBJ1-1	15	TGTGCCAGCAGCTTGACAGGGGATGGGTTCACTGAAGCTTTCTTT	CASSLTGDGFTEAFF